This TCR beta chain was sequenced during a study of blood T cell repertoires in COVID-19. About the study: PBMCs, B-cell-depleted T cells, or T cells provided the cDNA or gDNA that made up the material.

Trimming took 6 bases from V and 3 from J, leaving 12 bases between them. CDR1 LNHDA and CDR2 SQIVND come from the germline V gene (reference sequence). This CDR3 has 13 residues. The table came from immunoSEQ multiplex PCR; TCRdb's copy has only in-frame clones and leaves some out. The repertoire includes a few hundred thousand clones, more than 70% of them detected once, and 1.5% to 2% sits in the top ten. The material sequenced was peripheral blood. This receptor was taken from a woman aged 45-59 years with acute or convalescent COVID-19. This chain connects TRBV19 to TRBJ2-7; weak D call: TRBD2 (6 bases). The DNA for the CDR3 is TGTGCCAGTAGCCCGGGACTCTTCTACGAGCAGTACTTC. Protein sequence: CASSPGLFYEQYF.